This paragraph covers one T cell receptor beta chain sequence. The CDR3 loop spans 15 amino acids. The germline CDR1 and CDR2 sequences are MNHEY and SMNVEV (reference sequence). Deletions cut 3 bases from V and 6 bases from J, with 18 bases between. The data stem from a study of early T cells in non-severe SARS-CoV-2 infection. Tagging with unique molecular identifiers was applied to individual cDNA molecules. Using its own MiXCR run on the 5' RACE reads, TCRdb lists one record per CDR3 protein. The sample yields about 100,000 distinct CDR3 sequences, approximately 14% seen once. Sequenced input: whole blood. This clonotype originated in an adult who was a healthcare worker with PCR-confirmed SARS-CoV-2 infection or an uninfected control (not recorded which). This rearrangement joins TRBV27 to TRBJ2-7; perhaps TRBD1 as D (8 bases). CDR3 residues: CASSFDRGGGAEQYF. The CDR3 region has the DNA TGTGCCAGCAGTTTCGACAGGGGCGGGGGCGCCGAGCAGTACTTC.